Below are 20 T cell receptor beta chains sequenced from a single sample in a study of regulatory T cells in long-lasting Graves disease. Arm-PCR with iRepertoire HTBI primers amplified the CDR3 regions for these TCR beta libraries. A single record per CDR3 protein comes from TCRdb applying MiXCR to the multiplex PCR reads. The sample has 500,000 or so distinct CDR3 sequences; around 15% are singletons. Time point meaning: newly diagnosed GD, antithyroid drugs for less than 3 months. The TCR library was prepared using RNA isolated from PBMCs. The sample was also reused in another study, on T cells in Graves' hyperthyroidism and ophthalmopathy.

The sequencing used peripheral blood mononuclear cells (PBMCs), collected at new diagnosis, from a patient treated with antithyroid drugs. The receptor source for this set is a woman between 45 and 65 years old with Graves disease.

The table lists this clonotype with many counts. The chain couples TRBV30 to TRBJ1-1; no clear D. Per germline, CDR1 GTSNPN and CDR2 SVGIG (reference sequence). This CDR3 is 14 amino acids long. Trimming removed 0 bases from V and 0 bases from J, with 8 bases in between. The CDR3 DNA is TGTGCCTGGAGTGTCGTAAACCTGAACACTGAAGCTTTCTTT. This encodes CAWSVVNLNTEAFF. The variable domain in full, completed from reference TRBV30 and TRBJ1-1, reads SQTIHQWPATLVQPVGSPLSLECTVEGTSNPNLYWYRQAAGRGLQLLFYSVGIGQISSEVPQNLSASRPQDRQFILSSKKLLLSDSGFYLCAWSVVNLNTEAFFGQGTRLTVV.

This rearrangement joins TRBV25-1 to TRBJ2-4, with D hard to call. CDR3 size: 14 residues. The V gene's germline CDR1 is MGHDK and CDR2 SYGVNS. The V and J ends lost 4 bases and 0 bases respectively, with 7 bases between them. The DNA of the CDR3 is TGTGCCAGCAGTGGAACTTTAGCCAAAAACATTCAGTACTTC. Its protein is CASSGTLAKNIQYF.

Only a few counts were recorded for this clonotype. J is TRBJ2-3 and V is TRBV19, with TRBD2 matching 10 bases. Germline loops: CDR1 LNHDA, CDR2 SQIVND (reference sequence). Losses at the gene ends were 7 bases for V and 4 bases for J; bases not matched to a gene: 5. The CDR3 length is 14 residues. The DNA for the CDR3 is TGTGCCAGTACCGCTAGCGGGAGTGCAGATACGCAGTATTTT. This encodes CASTASGSADTQYF.

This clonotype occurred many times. CDR3 nucleotides: TGTGCCAGCAGCGGGGACAGGGGGAAAGAGACCCAGTACTTC. Its translation: CASSGDRGKETQYF. This chain connects TRBV6-1 to TRBJ2-5; 11 bases line up with TRBD1. V dropped 6 bases and J dropped 3; count of bases not matched to a gene: 3. The length of the CDR3 is 14 residues. Germline V gives CDR1 MNHNS, CDR2 SASEGT.

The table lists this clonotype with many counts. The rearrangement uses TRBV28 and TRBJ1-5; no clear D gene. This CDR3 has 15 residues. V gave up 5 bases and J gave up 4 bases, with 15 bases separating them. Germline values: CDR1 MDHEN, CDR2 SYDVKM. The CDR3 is CASSLDGLINQPQHF. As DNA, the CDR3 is TGTGCCAGCAGTCTGGACGGTCTCATAAATCAGCCCCAGCATTTT. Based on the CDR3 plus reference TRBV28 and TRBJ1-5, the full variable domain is DVKVTQSSRYLVKRTGEKVFLECVQDMDHENMFWYRQDPGLGLRLIYFSYDVKMKEKGDIPEGYSVSREKKERFSLILESASTNQTSMYLCASSLDGLINQPQHFGDGTRLSIL.

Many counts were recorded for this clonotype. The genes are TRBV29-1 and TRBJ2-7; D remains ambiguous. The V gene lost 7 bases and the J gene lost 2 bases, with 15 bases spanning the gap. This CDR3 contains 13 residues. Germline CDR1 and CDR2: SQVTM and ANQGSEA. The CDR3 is CSAARDGAYEQYF. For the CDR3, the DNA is TGCAGCGCTGCTAGGGATGGGGCCTACGAGCAGTACTTC.

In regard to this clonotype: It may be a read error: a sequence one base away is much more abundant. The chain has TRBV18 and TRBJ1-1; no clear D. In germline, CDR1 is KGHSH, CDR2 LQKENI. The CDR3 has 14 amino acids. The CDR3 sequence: CANSPGRVNTEAFF. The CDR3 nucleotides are TGTGCCAACTCACCGGGGAGAGTGAACACTGAAGCTTTCTTT.

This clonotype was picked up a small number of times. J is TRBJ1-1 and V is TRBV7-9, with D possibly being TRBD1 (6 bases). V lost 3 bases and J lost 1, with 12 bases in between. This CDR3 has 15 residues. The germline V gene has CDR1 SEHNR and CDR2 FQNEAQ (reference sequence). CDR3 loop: CASSFPSTGNTEAFF. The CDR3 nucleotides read TGTGCCAGCAGCTTCCCCTCGACAGGGAACACTGAAGCTTTCTTT.

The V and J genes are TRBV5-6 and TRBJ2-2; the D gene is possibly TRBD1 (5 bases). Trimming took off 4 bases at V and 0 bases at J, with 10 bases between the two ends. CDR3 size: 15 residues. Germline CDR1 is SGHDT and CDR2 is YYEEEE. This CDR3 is CASSGAETNTGELFF. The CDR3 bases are TGTGCCAGCAGCGGGGCCGAAACGAACACCGGGGAGCTGTTTTTT.

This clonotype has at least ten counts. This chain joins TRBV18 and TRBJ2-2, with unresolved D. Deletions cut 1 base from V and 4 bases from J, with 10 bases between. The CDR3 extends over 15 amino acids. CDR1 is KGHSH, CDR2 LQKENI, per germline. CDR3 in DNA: TGTGCCAGCTCACCACAGGATACCGTCACCGGGGAGCTGTTTTTT. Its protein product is CASSPQDTVTGELFF.

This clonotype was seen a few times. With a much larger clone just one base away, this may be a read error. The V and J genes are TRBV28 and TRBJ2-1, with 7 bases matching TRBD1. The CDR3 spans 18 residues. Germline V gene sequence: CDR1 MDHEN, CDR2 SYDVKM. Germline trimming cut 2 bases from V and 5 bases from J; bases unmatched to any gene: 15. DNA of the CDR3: TGTGCCAGCAGTTTAAGTCGAGTTCTTGTAGGGGGCCACAATGAGCAGTTCTTC. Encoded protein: CASSLSRVLVGGHNEQFF.

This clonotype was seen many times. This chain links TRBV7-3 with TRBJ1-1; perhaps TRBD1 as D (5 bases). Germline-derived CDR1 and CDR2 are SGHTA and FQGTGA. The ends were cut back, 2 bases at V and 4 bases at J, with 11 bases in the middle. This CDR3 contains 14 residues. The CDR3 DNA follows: TGTGCCAGCAGCTTATTTGCAGGGAGCACTGAAGCTTTCTTT. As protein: CASSLFAGSTEAFF.

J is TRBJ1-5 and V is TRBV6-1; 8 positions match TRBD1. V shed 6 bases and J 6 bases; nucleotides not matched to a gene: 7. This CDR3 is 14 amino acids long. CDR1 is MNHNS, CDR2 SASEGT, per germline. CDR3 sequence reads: CASRDRVVSQPQHF. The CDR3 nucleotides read TGTGCCAGCAGGGACAGGGTGGTCTCTCAGCCCCAGCATTTT.

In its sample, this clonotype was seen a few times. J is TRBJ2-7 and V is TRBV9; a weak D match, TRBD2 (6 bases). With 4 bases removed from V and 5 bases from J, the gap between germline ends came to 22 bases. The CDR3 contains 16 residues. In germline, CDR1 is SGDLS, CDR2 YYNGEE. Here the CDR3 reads CASSKYDMRGSDEQYF. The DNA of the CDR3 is TGTGCCAGCAGCAAATACGACATGCGGGGCAGCGACGAGCAGTACTTC.

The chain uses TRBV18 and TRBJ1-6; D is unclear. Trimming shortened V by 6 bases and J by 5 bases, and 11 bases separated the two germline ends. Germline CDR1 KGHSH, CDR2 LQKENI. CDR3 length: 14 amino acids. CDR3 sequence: CASSIGRNNSPLHF. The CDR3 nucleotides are TGTGCCAGCTCGATAGGGAGGAATAATTCACCCCTCCACTTT.

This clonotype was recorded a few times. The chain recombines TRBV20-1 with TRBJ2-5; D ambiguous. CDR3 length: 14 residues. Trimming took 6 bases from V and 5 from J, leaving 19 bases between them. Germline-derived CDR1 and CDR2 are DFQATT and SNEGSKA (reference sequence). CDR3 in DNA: TGCAGTGCCTGCCCCCGAAGAAGTAGGGAGACCCAGTACTTC. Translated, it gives CSACPRRSRETQYF.

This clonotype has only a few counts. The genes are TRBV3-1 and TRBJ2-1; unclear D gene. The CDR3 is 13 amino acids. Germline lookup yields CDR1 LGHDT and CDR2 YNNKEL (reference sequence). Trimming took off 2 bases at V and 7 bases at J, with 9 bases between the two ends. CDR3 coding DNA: TGTGCCAGCAGCCAATTTTTGGCGAATGAGCAGTTCTTC. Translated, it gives CASSQFLANEQFF.

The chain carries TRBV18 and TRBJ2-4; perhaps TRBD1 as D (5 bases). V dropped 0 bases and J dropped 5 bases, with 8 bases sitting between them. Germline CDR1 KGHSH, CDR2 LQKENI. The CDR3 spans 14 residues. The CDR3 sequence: CASSPPDRENIQYF. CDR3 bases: TGTGCCAGCTCACCACCCGACAGAGAAAACATTCAGTACTTC.

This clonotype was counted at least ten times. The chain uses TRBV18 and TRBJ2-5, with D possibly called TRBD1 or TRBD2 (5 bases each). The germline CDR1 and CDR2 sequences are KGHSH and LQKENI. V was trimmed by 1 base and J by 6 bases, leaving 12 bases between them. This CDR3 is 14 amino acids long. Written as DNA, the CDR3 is TGTGCCAGCTCACCACGGGACGGAGAGAAGACCCAGTACTTC. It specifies CASSPRDGEKTQYF.

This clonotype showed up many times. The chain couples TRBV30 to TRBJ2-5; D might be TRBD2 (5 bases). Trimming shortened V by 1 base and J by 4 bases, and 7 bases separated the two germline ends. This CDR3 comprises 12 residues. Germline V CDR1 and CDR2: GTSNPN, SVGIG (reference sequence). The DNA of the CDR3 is TGTGCCTGGAGTGAACTAGGAGAGACCCAGTACTTC. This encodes CAWSELGETQYF.